The present T cell receptor beta chain was sequenced within a study of Graves' ophthalmopathy and Graves' hyperthyroidism. Study-wide context: Peripheral blood collection took place at initial diagnosis, before any treatment.

In donors with ophthalmopathy, activity was moderate-to-severe, with CAS ≥3, NOSPECS ≥4 and duration under 3 months. PBMCs were density-gradient isolated from approximately 10 ml fresh blood. The study amplified TCR beta CDR3 regions using RNA transcripts. Second-round multiplex PCR followed a first-round RT-PCR using HTBI primers. TCRdb passed the multiplex PCR reads through MiXCR, listing each CDR3 protein once. The data hold hundreds of thousands of distinct CDR3 sequences, with about two fifths observed a single time. This clonotype was recorded at least ten times. Its target is unknown. The CDR3 is made up of 15 amino acids. The V and J ends lost 1 base and 9 bases respectively, with 13 bases between them. Germline CDR1 is MGHRA and CDR2 is YSYEKL. Overall study results and limits: Blood also carried most expanded thyroid clonotypes exceeding 0.001 frequency.

Input material: peripheral blood. The J gene is TRBJ1-6, the V gene TRBV4-1; D call uncertain. The source is an adult man with Graves' ophthalmopathy. CDR3 amino acids: CASSQGSGRSSPLHF. CDR3 DNA: TGCGCCAGCAGCCAAGGATCAGGACGGAGTTCACCCCTCCACTTT.